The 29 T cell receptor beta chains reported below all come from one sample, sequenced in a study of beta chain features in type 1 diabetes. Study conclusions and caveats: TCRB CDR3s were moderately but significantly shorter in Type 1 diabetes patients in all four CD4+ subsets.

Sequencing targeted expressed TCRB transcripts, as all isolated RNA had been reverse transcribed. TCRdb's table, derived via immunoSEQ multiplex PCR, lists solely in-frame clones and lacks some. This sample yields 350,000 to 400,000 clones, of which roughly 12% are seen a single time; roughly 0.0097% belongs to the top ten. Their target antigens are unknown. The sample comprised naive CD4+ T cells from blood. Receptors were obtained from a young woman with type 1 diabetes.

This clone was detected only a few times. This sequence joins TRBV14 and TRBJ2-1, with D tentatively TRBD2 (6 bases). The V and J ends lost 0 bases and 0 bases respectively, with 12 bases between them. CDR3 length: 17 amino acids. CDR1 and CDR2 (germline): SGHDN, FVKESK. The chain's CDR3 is CASSQDAGPSSYNEQFF. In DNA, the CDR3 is TGTGCCAGCAGCCAAGATGCGGGACCGAGCTCCTACAATGAGCAGTTCTTC.

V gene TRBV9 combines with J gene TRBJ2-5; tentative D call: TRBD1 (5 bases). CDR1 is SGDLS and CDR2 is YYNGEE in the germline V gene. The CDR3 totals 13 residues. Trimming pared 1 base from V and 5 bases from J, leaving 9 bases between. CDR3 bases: TGTGCCAGCAGCGTACAGGGTACGGAGACCCAGTACTTC. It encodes CASSVQGTETQYF.

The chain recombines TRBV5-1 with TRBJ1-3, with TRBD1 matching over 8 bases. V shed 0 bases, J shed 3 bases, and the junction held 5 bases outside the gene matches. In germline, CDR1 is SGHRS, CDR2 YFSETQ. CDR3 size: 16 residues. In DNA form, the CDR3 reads TGCGCCAGCAGCTTGGCCGGGACAGGACATGGAAACACCATATATTTT. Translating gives CASSLAGTGHGNTIYF. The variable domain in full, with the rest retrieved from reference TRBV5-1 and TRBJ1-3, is KAGVTQTPRYLIKTRGQQVTLSCSPISGHRSVSWYQQTPGQGLQFLFEYFSETQRNKGNFPGRFSGRQFSNSRSEMNVSTLELGDSALYLCASSLAGTGHGNTIYFGEGSWLTVV.

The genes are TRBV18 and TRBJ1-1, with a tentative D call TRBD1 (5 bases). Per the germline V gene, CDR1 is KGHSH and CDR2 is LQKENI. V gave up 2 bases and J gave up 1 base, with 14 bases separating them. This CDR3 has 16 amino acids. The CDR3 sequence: CASSPISAGSNTEAFF. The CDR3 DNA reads TGTGCCAGCTCACCAATTTCGGCAGGGTCGAACACTGAAGCTTTCTTT.

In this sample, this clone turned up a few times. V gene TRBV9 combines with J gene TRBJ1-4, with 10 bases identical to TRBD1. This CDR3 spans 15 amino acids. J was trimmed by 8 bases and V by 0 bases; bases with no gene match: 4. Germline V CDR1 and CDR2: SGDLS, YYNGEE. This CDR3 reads CASSVEGTGEEKLFF. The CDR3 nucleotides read TGTGCCAGCAGCGTAGAGGGGACAGGGGAGGAAAAACTGTTTTTT.

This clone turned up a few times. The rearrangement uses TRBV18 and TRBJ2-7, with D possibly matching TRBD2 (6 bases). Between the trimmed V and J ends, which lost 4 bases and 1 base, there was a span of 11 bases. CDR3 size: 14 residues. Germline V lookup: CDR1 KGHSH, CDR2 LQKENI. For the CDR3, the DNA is TGTGCCAGCTCACGGGAGGAATCTTCCTACGAGCAGTACTTC. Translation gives CASSREESSYEQYF.

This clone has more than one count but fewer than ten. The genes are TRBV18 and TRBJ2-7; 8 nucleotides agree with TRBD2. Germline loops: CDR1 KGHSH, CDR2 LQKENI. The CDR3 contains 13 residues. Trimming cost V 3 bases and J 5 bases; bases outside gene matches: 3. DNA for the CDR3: TGTGCCAGCTCACCCCAGGGACTAGACGAGCAGTACTTC. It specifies CASSPQGLDEQYF.

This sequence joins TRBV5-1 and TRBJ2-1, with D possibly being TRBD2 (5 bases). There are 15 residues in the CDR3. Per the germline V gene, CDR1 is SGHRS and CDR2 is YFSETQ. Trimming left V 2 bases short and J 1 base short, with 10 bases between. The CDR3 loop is CASSLPSRSYNEQFF. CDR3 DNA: TGCGCCAGCAGCTTACCTAGCAGATCCTACAATGAGCAGTTCTTC.

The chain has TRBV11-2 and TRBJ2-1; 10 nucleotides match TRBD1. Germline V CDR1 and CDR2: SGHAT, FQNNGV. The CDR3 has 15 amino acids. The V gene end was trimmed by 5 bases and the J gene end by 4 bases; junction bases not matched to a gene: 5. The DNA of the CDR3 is TGTGCCAGCAGCCTCGGGACAGGGGCATACAATGAGCAGTTCTTC. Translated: CASSLGTGAYNEQFF.

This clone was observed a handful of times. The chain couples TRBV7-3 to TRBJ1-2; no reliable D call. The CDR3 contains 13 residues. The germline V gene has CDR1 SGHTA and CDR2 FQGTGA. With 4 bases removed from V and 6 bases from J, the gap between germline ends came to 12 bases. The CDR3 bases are TGTGCCAGCAGCTCCAGTCGAGGTCATGGCTACACCTTC. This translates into CASSSSRGHGYTF.

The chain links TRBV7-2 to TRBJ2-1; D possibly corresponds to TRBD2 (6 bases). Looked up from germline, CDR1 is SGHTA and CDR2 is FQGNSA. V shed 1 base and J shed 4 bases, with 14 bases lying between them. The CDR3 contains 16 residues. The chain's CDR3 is CASSLGGSGRYNEQFF. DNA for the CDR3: TGTGCCAGCAGCTTAGGGGGTAGCGGCAGATACAATGAGCAGTTCTTC.

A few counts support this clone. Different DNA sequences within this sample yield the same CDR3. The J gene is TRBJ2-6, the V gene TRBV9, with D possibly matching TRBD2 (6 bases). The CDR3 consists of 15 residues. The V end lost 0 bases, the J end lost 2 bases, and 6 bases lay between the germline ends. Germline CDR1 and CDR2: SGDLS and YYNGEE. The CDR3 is CASSVGGAGANVLTF. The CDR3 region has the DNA TGTGCCAGCAGCGTAGGCGGGGCTGGGGCCAACGTCCTGACTTTC.

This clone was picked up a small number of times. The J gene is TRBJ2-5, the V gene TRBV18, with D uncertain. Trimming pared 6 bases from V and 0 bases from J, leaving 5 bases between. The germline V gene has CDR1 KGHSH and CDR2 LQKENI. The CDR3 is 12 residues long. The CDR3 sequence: CASSQYQETQYF. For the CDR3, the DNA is TGTGCCAGCTCTCAGTACCAAGAGACCCAGTACTTC.

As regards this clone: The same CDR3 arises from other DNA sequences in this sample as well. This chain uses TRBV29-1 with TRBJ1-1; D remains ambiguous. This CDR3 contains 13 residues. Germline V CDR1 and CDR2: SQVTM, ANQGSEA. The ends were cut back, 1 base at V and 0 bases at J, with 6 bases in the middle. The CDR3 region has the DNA TGCAGCGTTGAAGGCAGAATGAACACTGAAGCTTTCTTT. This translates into CSVEGRMNTEAFF.

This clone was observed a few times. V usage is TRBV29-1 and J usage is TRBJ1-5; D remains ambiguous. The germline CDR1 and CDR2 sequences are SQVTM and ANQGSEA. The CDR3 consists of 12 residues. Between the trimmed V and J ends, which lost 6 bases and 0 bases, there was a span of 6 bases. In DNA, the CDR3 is TGCAGCGTCCGTAGTAGCAATCAGCCCCAGCATTTT. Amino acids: CSVRSSNQPQHF.

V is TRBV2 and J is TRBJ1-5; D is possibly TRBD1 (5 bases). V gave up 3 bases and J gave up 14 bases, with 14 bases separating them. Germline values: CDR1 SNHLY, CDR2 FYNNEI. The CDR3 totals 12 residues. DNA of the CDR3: TGTGCCAGCAGTGAGCTGACAGATAGAGAGCATTTT. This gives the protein CASSELTDREHF.

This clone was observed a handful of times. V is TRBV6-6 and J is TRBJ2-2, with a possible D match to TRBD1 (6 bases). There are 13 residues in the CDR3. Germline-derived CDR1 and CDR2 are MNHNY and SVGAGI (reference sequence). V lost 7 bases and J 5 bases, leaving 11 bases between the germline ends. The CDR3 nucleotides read TGTGCCAGCACGGACAGAGAGACCGGGGAGCTGTTTTTT. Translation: CASTDRETGELFF.

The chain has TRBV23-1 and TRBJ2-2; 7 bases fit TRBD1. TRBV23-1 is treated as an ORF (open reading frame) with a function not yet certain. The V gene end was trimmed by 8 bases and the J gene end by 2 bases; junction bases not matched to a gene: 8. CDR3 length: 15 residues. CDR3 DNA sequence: TGCGCCAGCGGTCGAAGACAGGGAAACACCGGGGAGCTGTTTTTT. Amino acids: CASGRRQGNTGELFF.

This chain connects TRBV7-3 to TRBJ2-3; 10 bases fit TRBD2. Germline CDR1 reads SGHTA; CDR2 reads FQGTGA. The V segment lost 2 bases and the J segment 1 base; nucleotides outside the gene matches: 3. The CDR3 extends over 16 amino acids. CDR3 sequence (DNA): TGTGCCAGCAGCTTACTAGCGGGAGTTCGCACAGATACGCAGTATTTT. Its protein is CASSLLAGVRTDTQYF.

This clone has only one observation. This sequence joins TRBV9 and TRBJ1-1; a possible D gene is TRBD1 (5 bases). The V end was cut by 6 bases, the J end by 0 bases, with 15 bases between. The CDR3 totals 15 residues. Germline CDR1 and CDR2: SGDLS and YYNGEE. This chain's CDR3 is CASTVTDLMNTEAFF. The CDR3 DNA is TGTGCCAGCACCGTGACAGATCTCATGAACACTGAAGCTTTCTTT.

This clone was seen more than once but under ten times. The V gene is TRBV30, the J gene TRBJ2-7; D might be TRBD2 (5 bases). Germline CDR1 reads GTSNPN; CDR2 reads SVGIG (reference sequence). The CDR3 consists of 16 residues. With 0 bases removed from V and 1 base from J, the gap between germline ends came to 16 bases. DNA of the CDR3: TGTGCCTGGAGTGTACTCACGAGGGTAAGGTCCTACGAGCAGTACTTC. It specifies CAWSVLTRVRSYEQYF.

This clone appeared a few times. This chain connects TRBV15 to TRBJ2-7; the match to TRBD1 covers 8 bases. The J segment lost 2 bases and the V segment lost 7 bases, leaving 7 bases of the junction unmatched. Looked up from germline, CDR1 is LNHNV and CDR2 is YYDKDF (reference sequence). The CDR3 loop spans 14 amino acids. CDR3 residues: CATKSGDRTYEQYF. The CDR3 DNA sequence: TGTGCCACCAAGTCTGGGGACAGGACCTACGAGCAGTACTTC. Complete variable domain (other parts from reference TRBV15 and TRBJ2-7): DAMVIQNPRYQVTQFGKPVTLSCSQTLNHNVMYWYQQKSSQAPKLLFHYYDKDFNNEADTPDNFQSRRPNTSFCFLDIRSPGLGDTAMYLCATKSGDRTYEQYFGPGTRLTVT.

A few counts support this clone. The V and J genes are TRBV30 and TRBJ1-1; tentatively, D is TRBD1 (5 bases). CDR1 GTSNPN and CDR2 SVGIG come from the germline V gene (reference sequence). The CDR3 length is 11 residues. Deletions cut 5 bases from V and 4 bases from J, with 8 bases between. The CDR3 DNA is TGTGCCTGGGACAGTCTCACTGAAGCTTTCTTT. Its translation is CAWDSLTEAFF.

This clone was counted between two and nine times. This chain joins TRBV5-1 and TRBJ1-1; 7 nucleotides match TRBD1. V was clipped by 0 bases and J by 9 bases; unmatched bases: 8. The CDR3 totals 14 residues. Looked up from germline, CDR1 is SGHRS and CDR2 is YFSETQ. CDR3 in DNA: TGCGCCAGCAGCTTGGTTGTAGGGGGCGACCAAGCTTTCTTT. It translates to CASSLVVGGDQAFF. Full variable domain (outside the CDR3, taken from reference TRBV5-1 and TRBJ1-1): KAGVTQTPRYLIKTRGQQVTLSCSPISGHRSVSWYQQTPGQGLQFLFEYFSETQRNKGNFPGRFSGRQFSNSRSEMNVSTLELGDSALYLCASSLVVGGDQAFFGQGTRLTVV.

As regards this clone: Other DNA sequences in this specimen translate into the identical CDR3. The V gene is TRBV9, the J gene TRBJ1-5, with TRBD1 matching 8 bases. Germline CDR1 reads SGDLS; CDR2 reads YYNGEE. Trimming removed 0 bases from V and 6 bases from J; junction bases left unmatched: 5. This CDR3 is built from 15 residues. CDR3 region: CASSVDGQGVQPQHF. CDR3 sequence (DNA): TGTGCCAGCAGCGTAGACGGACAGGGCGTTCAGCCCCAGCATTTT.

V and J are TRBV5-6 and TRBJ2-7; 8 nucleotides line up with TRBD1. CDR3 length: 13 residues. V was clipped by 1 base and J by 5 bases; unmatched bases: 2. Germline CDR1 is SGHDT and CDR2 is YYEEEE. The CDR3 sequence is CASSLTGGHEQYF. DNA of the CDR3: TGTGCCAGCAGCTTGACAGGGGGGCACGAGCAGTACTTC.

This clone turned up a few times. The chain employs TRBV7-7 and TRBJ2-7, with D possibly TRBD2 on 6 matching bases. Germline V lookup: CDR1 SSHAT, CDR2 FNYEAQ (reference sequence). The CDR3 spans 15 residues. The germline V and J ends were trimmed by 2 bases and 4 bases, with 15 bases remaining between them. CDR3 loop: CASSLPRESFYEQYF. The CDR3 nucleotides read TGTGCCAGCAGCTTACCGCGGGAAAGTTTTTACGAGCAGTACTTC.

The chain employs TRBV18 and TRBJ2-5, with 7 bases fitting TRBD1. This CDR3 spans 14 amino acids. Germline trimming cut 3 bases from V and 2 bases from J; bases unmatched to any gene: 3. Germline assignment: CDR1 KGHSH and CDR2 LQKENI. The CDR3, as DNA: TGTGCCAGCTCACCTCGGGACAGACAAGAGACCCAGTACTTC. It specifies CASSPRDRQETQYF.

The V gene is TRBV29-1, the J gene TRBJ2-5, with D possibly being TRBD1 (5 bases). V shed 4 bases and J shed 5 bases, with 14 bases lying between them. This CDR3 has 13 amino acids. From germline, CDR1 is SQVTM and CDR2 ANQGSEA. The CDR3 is CSVVGHRRETQYF. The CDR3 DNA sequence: TGCAGCGTTGTCGGACATCGAAGGGAGACCCAGTACTTC.